The next 24 T cell receptor beta chains were all read from a single sample in a study of tumor-infiltrating lymphocytes in primary liver carcinoma. The approximately 17-32 mg bulk tissue piece was not sorted before simultaneous RNA and DNA extraction. From roughly 470 ng total RNA, TCR beta cDNA was generated with a primer in the constant region. Three-round nested multiplex PCR performed with slightly modified ARM-PCR produced the TCR beta libraries. Both of the initial two PCR rounds ran for around 9 cycles and employed TRBV1-TRBV30 forward primers alongside a C-beta reverse primer. Using its own MiXCR run on the multiplex PCR reads, TCRdb lists one record per CDR3 protein. The sample includes about 75,000 distinct CDR3 sequences, roughly two thirds of them seen just once. Sequencing used tumor-adjacent normal liver tissue. These TCRs come from a man in his forties with primary liver carcinoma and hepatitis B virus infection.

Comments on this clonotype: A much bigger clone sits one base away, suggesting this may be a read error. V and J are TRBV6-5 and TRBJ1-2; unclear D gene. Trimming cost V 6 bases and J 8 bases, with 19 bases left between them. CDR3 length: 14 amino acids. The germline V gene encodes CDR1 MNHEY and CDR2 SVGAGI. The CDR3 nucleotides are TGTGCCAGCAGACCCCGGACGGCTGAGTTGGGCTACACCTTC. Translation gives CASRPRTAELGYTF.

The sample holds one count of this clonotype. This chain connects TRBV4-1 to TRBJ2-1, with D unclear. Germline CDR1 reads MGHRA; CDR2 reads YSYEKL. Trimming took 3 bases from V and 11 from J, leaving 20 bases between them. This CDR3 region has 15 residues. In DNA, the CDR3 is TGCGCCAGCAGCCAGGATGGGCTATCACAAAATAAGCAGTTCTTC. It translates to CASSQDGLSQNKQFF.

This sequence joins TRBV12-3 or TRBV12-4 and TRBJ2-3; D perhaps matches TRBD2 (5 bases). V lost 4 bases to trimming and J lost 6 bases, with 17 bases between them. The CDR3 is 15 amino acids. CDR3 protein: CASSSDWTVGDTQYF. In nucleotides, the CDR3 is TGTGCCAGCAGTTCCGACTGGACTGTTGGGGATACGCAGTATTTT.

For this clonotype: At one boundary the junction diverges from the germline segment, which might be a read error. The chain is built from TRBV5-5 and TRBJ1-1; 8 nucleotides align to TRBD1. The CDR3 contains 13 residues. Germline CDR1 is SGHKS and CDR2 is YYEKEE (reference sequence). The chain's CDR3 is CVSGLDRGTEAFF. The CDR3, as DNA: TGTGTCAGCGGCTTAGACAGGGGCACTGAAGCTTTCTTT.

This clonotype was seen repeatedly, ten times or more. This CDR3 is CASSDGLAGGGTGELFF. In nucleotides, the CDR3 is TGCGCCAGCAGTGATGGGCTAGCGGGAGGAGGTACCGGGGAGCTGTTTTTT. This sequence joins TRBV10-1 and TRBJ2-2, with 11 bases identical to TRBD2. In germline, CDR1 is WNHNN, CDR2 SYGVQD (reference sequence). V was clipped by 3 bases and J by 5 bases; unmatched bases: 8. CDR3 length equals 17 residues.

V and J are TRBV29-1 and TRBJ2-7, with a tentative D call TRBD1 (6 bases). Germline V gene data show CDR1 as SQVTM and CDR2 as ANQGSEA. V was pared by 4 bases and J by 5 bases, with 18 bases between. The CDR3 length is 14 residues. The chain's CDR3 is CSVGGQAWPNEQYF. The CDR3 DNA reads as TGCAGCGTTGGGGGGCAGGCCTGGCCCAACGAGCAGTACTTC.

This clonotype was detected ten times or more. The V gene is TRBV4-3, the J gene TRBJ2-1; 8 nucleotides match TRBD2. Germline lookup yields CDR1 LGHNA and CDR2 YSLEER. V dropped 0 bases and J dropped 4; count of bases not matched to a gene: 5. This CDR3 comprises 16 residues. The CDR3 region is CASSQEAGARYNEQFF. CDR3 bases: TGCGCCAGCAGCCAAGAAGCGGGAGCGCGTTACAATGAGCAGTTCTTC.

Concerning this clonotype itself: No conserved phenylalanine or tryptophan is present at the end of the CDR3, so a read error is the likely explanation. The chain carries TRBV4-1 and TRBJ2-5, with TRBD2 matching 7 bases. This CDR3 region has 18 residues. In germline, CDR1 is MGHRA, CDR2 YSYEKL. The CDR3 DNA reads as TGTGCCAGCAGCTCTTCAGGAGGCCCCGCTAGCGGCCAAGAGACCCAGTACTTA. Translation: CASSSSGGPASGQETQYL.

Comments on this clonotype: A much bigger clone sits one base away, suggesting this may be a read error. The gene calls are TRBV4-2 and TRBJ2-3, with 8 bases lining up with TRBD2. Germline assignment: CDR1 LGHNA and CDR2 YNFKEQ. CDR3 length: 16 amino acids. The CDR3 coding sequence is TGTGCCAGCAGACAAGATTTGGGGACTAGGGGCGGTACGCAGTATTTT. Its protein product is CASRQDLGTRGGTQYF.

There are a few counts of this clonotype. The chain employs TRBV7-2 and TRBJ2-7; D gene uncertain. Trimming stripped 1 base from V and 2 bases from J, with 9 bases between. This CDR3 has 14 residues. Germline V gene sequence: CDR1 SGHTA, CDR2 FQGNSA. CDR3 DNA sequence: TGTGCCAGCAGCTTAGGTCCGGGTCCCTACGAGCAGTACTTC. Translating gives CASSLGPGPYEQYF.

About this clonotype: Mismatch with germline at one junction end may stem from a read error. The J gene is TRBJ2-5, the V gene TRBV4-2; D unclear. There are 16 residues in the CDR3. In germline, CDR1 is LGHNA, CDR2 YNFKEQ. CDR3 DNA sequence: TGTGCAAGCAGCCAAGATTTGGTGGAAGGGAAAGAGACCCAGTACTTC. This gives the protein CASSQDLVEGKETQYF.

In its sample, this clonotype was seen a few times. This may be a read error, as it is one base from a much larger clone. The gene calls are TRBV7-8 and TRBJ2-1, with D uncertain. This CDR3 region has 12 residues. CDR1 and CDR2 from the germline V gene are SGHVS and FQNEAQ. The V end was cut by 5 bases, the J end by 10 bases, with 12 bases between. The CDR3 loop is CASSAGNNEQFF. As DNA, the CDR3 is TGTGCCAGCAGCGCTGGGAATAACGAGCAGTTCTTC.

With respect to this clonotype: A much larger clonotype is one base distant, so this may be a read error. The chain couples TRBV30 to TRBJ1-6, with D maybe TRBD1 (5 bases). The CDR3 is made up of 15 amino acids. The germline V gene encodes CDR1 GTSNPN and CDR2 SVGIG (reference sequence). V was trimmed by 1 base and J by 5 bases, leaving 12 bases between them. The CDR3 loop is CAWSGGVGDNSPLHF. The CDR3 DNA follows: TGTGCCTGGAGTGGGGGGGTAGGGGATAATTCACCCCTCCACTTT.

Comments on this clonotype: The missing conserved phenylalanine or tryptophan at the end of this CDR3 makes a read error likely. The CDR3 coding sequence is TGTGCCAGCAGTGAAGGGGCCCTTAGCACAGATACGCAGTATTTA. Translated: CASSEGALSTDTQYL. The chain recombines TRBV6-1 with TRBJ2-3, with D unresolved. Trimming cost V 1 base and J 0 bases, with 8 bases left between them. Germline V CDR1 and CDR2: MNHNS, SASEGT. The CDR3 is made up of 15 amino acids.

The DNA for the CDR3 is TGTGCCAGCAACCAGGAGAGTAGCGGCCTTTACGAGCAGTACTTC. This encodes CASNQESSGLYEQYF. The chain links TRBV6-2 or TRBV6-3 to TRBJ2-7; D is possibly TRBD2 (6 bases). The CDR3 contains 15 residues. The germline CDR1 and CDR2 sequences are MNHEY and SVGEGT. V was pared by 7 bases and J by 4 bases, with 20 bases between.

The chain couples TRBV4-3 to TRBJ2-1, with unresolved D. The length of the CDR3 is 16 residues. Trimming stripped 0 bases from V and 3 bases from J, with 12 bases between. From germline, CDR1 is LGHNA and CDR2 YSLEER. CDR3 sequence: CASSQDLTGFYNEQFF. CDR3 bases: TGCGCCAGCAGCCAAGATCTGACGGGCTTCTACAATGAGCAGTTCTTC.

This clonotype was picked up many times. The chain couples TRBV12-3 or TRBV12-4 to TRBJ2-5; 8 bases align to TRBD1. V dropped 8 bases and J dropped 5; count of bases not matched to a gene: 10. The CDR3 has 14 amino acids. The CDR3 region is CASGTGTGAETQYF. The CDR3 region has the DNA TGTGCCAGCGGGACCGGGACAGGAGCTGAGACCCAGTACTTC.

On this clonotype: Sequence at one end of the junction differs from germline and may be a read error. The J gene is TRBJ2-1, the V gene TRBV11-2; 10 nucleotides align to TRBD2. The germline V gene encodes CDR1 SGHAT and CDR2 FQNNGV. This CDR3 has 19 amino acids. The CDR3, as DNA: TGTGCCAGCGGCTTAGCCGATTCGGCTAGCGGGAGTGGATACAAAGAGCAGTTCTTC. Translation gives CASGLADSASGSGYKEQFF.

The CDR3 nucleotides are TGTGCCACCAGACAACGAGGCAATGAGCAGTTCTTC. As protein: CATRQRGNEQFF. The chain has TRBV4-2 and TRBJ2-1; no firm D call. The CDR3 has 12 amino acids. Trimming shortened V by 10 bases and J by 6 bases, and 13 bases separated the two germline ends. Germline values: CDR1 LGHNA, CDR2 YNFKEQ.

On this clonotype: With a much larger clone just one base away, this may be a read error. In DNA form, the CDR3 reads TGCGCCAGCACCCAAGGTGACAGGGGAAGGGACACTGAAGCTTTCTTT. Translated: CASTQGDRGRDTEAFF. The chain is built from TRBV4-1 and TRBJ1-1; 8 positions match TRBD1. The CDR3 covers 16 residues. Per germline, CDR1 MGHRA and CDR2 YSYEKL.

A remark on this clonotype: The junction departs from germline at one end; a sequencing error may be responsible. The CDR3 sequence is CANSLVSGTEAFF. The CDR3 bases are TGTGCCAACAGCTTAGTAAGTGGCACTGAAGCTTTCTTT. V usage is TRBV11-3 and J usage is TRBJ1-1, with D unresolved. CDR3 length: 13 amino acids. Germline CDR1 is SGHNT and CDR2 is YENEEA.

A word on this clonotype: Mismatch with germline at one junction end may stem from a read error. The chain joins TRBV6-2 or TRBV6-3 to TRBJ2-1; TRBD2 aligns across 8 bases. Germline CDR1 reads MNHEY; CDR2 reads SVGEGT. The CDR3 is made up of 14 amino acids. As DNA, the CDR3 is TGTGCCAGTAGTTACCAGCGGGAGCGCCCATGGCATTTCTTC. This encodes CASSYQRERPWHFF.

This clonotype was observed a handful of times. A much bigger clone sits one base away, suggesting this may be a read error. The chain links TRBV5-5 to TRBJ2-2, with D possibly being TRBD2 (7 bases). The CDR3 loop spans 16 amino acids. Germline assignment: CDR1 SGHKS and CDR2 YYEKEE (reference sequence). Trimming removed 2 bases at V and 0 bases at J, with 11 bases between. The chain's CDR3 is CASSLRGGANTGELFF. As DNA, the CDR3 is TGTGCCAGCAGCTTAAGGGGGGGCGCGAACACCGGGGAGCTGTTTTTT.

This clonotype was counted only a few times. The V and J genes are TRBV7-2 and TRBJ2-3, with D possibly being TRBD2 (6 bases). CDR1 and CDR2 from the germline V gene are SGHTA and FQGNSA. The CDR3 length is 17 residues. The germline V and J ends were trimmed by 5 bases and 4 bases, with 22 bases remaining between them. CDR3 bases: TGTGCCAGCAGCAGACAAATGATGCGGGGCGCCGCAGATACGCAGTATTTT. Protein: CASSRQMMRGAADTQYF. The full variable domain, with the rest looked up from reference TRBV7-2 and TRBJ2-3, is GAGVSQSPSNKVTEKGKDVELRCDPISGHTALYWYRQSLGQGLEFLIYFQGNSAPDKSGLPSDRFSAERTGGSVSTLTIQRTQQEDSAVYLCASSRQMMRGAADTQYFGPGTRLTVL.